This TCR beta chain derives from a study of T cells in Graves' hyperthyroidism and ophthalmopathy. Findings of the study overall: Most thyroid clonotypes with frequency above 0.001 were detected in blood.

What was amplified from RNA transcripts were TCR beta CDR3 regions. With the HTBI primer set, the TCR CDR3 went through a first round of RT-PCR. TCRdb re-analysed the multiplex PCR reads in MiXCR, keeping a single row per CDR3 protein. The repertoire holds a few hundred thousand distinct CDR3 sequences, 15% seen once, with approximately 32% in the top ten. Germline loops: CDR1 SGHNT, CDR2 YYREEE (reference sequence). CDR3 length: 14 amino acids. V lost 4 bases, J lost 6 bases, and 8 bases stayed unmatched. Stability of Graves' hyperthyroidism was defined as absent ophthalmopathy progression within 18 months. Remarks on this clonotype: The antigen remains unidentified.

The sequencing input was blood. The origin of this receptor is a woman in her thirties with Graves' hyperthyroidism. V and J are TRBV5-4 and TRBJ2-5; TRBD2 matches 8 bases. This CDR3 is CASSQAGGGKTQYF. The CDR3 DNA follows: TGTGCCAGCAGCCAGGCGGGAGGAGGGAAGACCCAGTACTTC.